Sequencing of this TCR beta chain was carried out in a study of control samples from healthy donors and cancer patients. Here immunoSEQ multiplex PCR was the method, and the copy in TCRdb shows in-frame clones only, minus some. The sample has more than 100,000 clones, approximately 92% seen once. From germline, CDR1 is LGHNA and CDR2 YSLEER. The CDR3 is 15 residues long. The V segment lost 1 base and the J segment 7 bases; nucleotides outside the gene matches: 5. The source is a young man in good health. The V call is TRBV4-3, the J call TRBJ2-1; 9 nucleotides match TRBD2. Material: blood. CDR3 region: CASSQVAGVYNEQFF. The DNA for the CDR3 is TGCGCCAGCAGCCAAGTAGCGGGAGTTTATAATGAGCAGTTCTTC.